What follows describes a single T cell receptor (beta chain). Its antigen is undetermined. Clones were sequenced by immunoSEQ multiplex PCR, and TCRdb holds only the in-frame ones, with some missing. Of approximately 60,000 clones listed, approximately 92% are singletons. The data derive from a study of OX40 agonist ivuxolimab in advanced cancers. On the study more broadly: Six ivuxolimab dose levels, 0.01 to 10 mg/kg, were given intravenously every 2 weeks.

The study, taken as a whole, reports: It was not determined which antigens were specifically recognized by the peripheral T cells that had undergone clonal expansion.

Trimming stripped 3 bases from V and 4 bases from J, with 16 bases between. Germline CDR1 LNHNV, CDR2 YYDKDF (reference sequence). The CDR3 runs 16 residues. The sampling schedule covered blood at baseline, cycle 4 day 1, and cycle 7 day 1. V gene TRBV15 combines with J gene TRBJ2-1, with D perhaps matching TRBD2 (5 bases). Sequencing was performed on CD4+ or CD8+ T cells sorted from blood, taken in a trial of the OX40 agonist ivuxolimab. This clonotype originated in an adult with an advanced solid tumor such as melanoma, head and neck, liver or kidney cancer. CDR3 sequence (DNA): TGTGCCACCAGCAGTATTAATAGTCGGGATTACAATGAGCAGTTCTTC. Its protein product is CATSSINSRDYNEQFF.